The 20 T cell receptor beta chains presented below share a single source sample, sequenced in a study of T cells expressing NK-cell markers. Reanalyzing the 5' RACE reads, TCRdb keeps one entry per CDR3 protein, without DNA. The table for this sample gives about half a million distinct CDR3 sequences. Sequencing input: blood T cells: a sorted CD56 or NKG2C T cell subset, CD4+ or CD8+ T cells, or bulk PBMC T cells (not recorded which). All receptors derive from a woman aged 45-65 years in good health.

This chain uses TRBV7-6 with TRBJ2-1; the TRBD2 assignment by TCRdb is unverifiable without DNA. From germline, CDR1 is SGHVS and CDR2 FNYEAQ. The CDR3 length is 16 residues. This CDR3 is CASSLGGPGPNNEQFF.

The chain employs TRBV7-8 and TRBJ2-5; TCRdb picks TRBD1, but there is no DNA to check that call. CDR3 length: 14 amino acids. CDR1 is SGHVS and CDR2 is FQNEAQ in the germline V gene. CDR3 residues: CASDEGASQETQYF.

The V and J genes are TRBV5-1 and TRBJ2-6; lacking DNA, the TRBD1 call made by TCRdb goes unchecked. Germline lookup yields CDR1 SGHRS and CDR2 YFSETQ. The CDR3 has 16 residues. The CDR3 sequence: CASSTGHISGANVLTF.

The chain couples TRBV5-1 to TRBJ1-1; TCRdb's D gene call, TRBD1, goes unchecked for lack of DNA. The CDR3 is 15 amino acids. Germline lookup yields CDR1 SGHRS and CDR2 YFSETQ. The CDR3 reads CASSVRTGGDPEAFF.

CDR3 sequence: CASSMEGTGPPLAKNIQYF. The chain recombines TRBV7-8 with TRBJ2-4; TCRdb's D call of TRBD1 is untestable without DNA. The CDR3 is 19 residues long. Germline lookup yields CDR1 SGHVS and CDR2 FQNEAQ.

The CDR3 sequence: CSASVGRDTQYF. J is TRBJ2-3 and V is TRBV20-1; the D call from TCRdb, TRBD2, cannot be confirmed without DNA. Per germline, CDR1 DFQATT and CDR2 SNEGSKA (reference sequence). The CDR3 extends over 12 amino acids.

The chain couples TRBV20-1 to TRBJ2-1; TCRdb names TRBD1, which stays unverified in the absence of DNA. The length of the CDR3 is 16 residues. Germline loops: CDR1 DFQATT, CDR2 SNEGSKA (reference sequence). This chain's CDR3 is CSASKFPGPLWYEQFF.

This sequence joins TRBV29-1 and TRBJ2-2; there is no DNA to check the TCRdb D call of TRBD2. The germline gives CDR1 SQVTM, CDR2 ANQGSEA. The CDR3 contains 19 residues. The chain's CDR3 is CSFMGGGLAGGPSTGELFF.

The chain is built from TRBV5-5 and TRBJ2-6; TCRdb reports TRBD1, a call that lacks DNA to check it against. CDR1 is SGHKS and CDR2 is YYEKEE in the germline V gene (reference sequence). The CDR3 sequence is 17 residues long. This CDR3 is CASSLRGQGAGANVLTF.

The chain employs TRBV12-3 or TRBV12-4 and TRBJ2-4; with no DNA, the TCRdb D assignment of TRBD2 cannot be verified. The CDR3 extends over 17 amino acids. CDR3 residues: CASSKTSGRARGNIQYF.

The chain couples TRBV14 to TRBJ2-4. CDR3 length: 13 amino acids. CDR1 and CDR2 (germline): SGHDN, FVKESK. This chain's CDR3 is CASSRQPRNIQYF.

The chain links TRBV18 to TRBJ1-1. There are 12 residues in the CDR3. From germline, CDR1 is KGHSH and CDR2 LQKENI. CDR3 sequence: CASSPSSTEAFF.

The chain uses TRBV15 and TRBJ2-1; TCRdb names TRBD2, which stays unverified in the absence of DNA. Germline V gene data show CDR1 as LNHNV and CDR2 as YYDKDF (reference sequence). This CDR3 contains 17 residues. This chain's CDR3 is CATSRGLAGGPGNEQFF.

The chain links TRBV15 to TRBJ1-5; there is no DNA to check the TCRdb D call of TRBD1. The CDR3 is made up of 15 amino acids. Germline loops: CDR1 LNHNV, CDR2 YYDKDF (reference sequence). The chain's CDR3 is CATSREQGASQPQHF.

CDR3 amino acids: CASSQTSGGAEQYF. The chain uses TRBV12-3 or TRBV12-4 and TRBJ2-7; with no DNA, the TCRdb D assignment of TRBD2 cannot be verified. The CDR3 has 14 residues.

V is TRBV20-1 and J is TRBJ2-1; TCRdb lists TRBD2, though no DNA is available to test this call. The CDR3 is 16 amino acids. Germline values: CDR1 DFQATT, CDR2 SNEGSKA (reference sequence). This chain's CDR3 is CSASGLAGGETNEQFF.

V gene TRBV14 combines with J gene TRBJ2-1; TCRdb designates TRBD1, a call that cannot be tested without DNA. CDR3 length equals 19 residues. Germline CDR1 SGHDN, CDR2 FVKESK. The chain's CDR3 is CASSQMPGQGRGVGDEQFF.

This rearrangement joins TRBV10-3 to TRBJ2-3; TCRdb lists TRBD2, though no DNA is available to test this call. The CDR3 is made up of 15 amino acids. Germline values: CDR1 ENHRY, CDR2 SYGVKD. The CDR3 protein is CAIRTSGSSTDTQYF.

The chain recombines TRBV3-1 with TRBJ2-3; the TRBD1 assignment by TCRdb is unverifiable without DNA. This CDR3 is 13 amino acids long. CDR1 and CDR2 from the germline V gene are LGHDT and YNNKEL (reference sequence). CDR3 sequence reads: CASSLKGVDTQYF.

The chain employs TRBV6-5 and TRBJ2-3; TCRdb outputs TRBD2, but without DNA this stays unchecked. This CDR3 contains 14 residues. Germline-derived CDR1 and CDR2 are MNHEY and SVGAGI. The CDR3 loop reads CASNRDYRSDTQYF.